The 8 T cell receptor beta chains below were found in one sample sequenced in a study of OX40 agonist ivuxolimab in advanced cancers. Assay: immunoSEQ multiplex PCR; the TCRdb copy retains only in-frame clones and omits some. This sample has about 63,000 clones; less than 90% occur once, and the top ten carry about 0.76%. Sequencing used CD4+ or CD8+ T cells sorted from blood, obtained in a trial of the OX40 agonist ivuxolimab. The receptors originated from an adult with an advanced solid tumor such as melanoma, head and neck, liver or kidney cancer.

J is TRBJ2-1 and V is TRBV25-1; TRBD2 matches at 14 bases. The V and J ends lost 3 bases and 12 bases, in that order; junction bases with no gene match: 13. This CDR3 region has 17 residues. Germline V lookup: CDR1 MGHDK, CDR2 SYGVNS. DNA of the CDR3: TGTGCCAGCAGTGACTCCTGGACTAGCGGGAGGCTCTCGGGGCAGTTCTTC. Translated: CASSDSWTSGRLSGQFF.

This chain uses TRBV5-4 with TRBJ1-1, with unresolved D. Germline loops: CDR1 SGHNT, CDR2 YYREEE (reference sequence). The CDR3 covers 15 residues. With 2 bases removed from V and 0 bases from J, the gap between germline ends came to 11 bases. For the CDR3, the DNA is TGTGCCAGCAGCTTCCGTAGGGCGTTGAACACTGAAGCTTTCTTT. This codes for CASSFRRALNTEAFF.

The chain carries TRBV12-2 and TRBJ2-5; the D segment call TRBD2 is taken from the table without a DNA check. TRBV12-2 corresponds to a pseudogene. This CDR3 comprises 17 residues. CDR3 bases: TGTGCAAGTCCCCCCCCCGGGGATTCTCGAATCCAAGAGACCCAGTACTTC. Protein sequence: CASPPPGDSRIQETQYF.

In this sample, this clone turned up a few times. The chain links TRBV6-5 to TRBJ1-1; D not resolved. The CDR3 contains 13 residues. Trimming pared 6 bases from V and 1 base from J, leaving 9 bases between. Germline V gene lookup returns CDR1 MNHEY and CDR2 SVGAGI. The CDR3 bases are TGTGCCAGCAGACTAACACGGAACACTGAAGCTTTCTTT. Its translation: CASRLTRNTEAFF.

The V and J genes are TRBV5-4 and TRBJ2-1; TRBD2 matches at 10 bases. Germline CDR1 and CDR2: SGHNT and YYREEE (reference sequence). This CDR3 has 16 residues. V lost 4 bases and J lost 2; bases outside the gene matches: 6. This CDR3 reads CASSGSLAGAYNEQFF. CDR3 coding DNA: TGTGCCAGCAGCGGTTCCCTAGCGGGGGCCTACAATGAGCAGTTCTTC.

The chain joins TRBV19 to TRBJ1-3, with 8 positions matching TRBD1. V trimming: 8 bases; J trimming: 8 bases; junction bases outside the gene matches: 8. The CDR3 length is 13 residues. CDR1 LNHDA and CDR2 SQIVND come from the germline V gene (reference sequence). DNA of the CDR3: TGTGCCAGTGCGGTCGGACAGGGAGACACCATATATTTT. Protein: CASAVGQGDTIYF.

The chain links TRBV9 to TRBJ2-1, with TRBD1 matching over 10 bases. Per germline, CDR1 SGDLS and CDR2 YYNGEE. The CDR3 loop spans 17 amino acids. J gave up 9 bases and V 0 bases, and 12 bases lay outside the gene matches. CDR3 sequence: CASSVDRQGAKIGEQFF. In nucleotides, the CDR3 is TGTGCCAGCAGCGTAGATCGACAGGGGGCAAAGATAGGTGAGCAGTTCTTC. Variable domain in full (rest from reference TRBV9 and TRBJ2-1): DSGVTQTPKHLITATGQRVTLRCSPRSGDLSVYWYQQSLDQGLQFLIQYYNGEERAKGNILERFSAQQFPDLHSELNLSSLELGDSALYFCASSVDRQGAKIGEQFFGPGTRLTVL.

The chain couples TRBV7-2 to TRBJ2-1; TRBD1 matches 8 bases. The CDR3 loop spans 14 amino acids. In germline, CDR1 is SGHTA, CDR2 FQGNSA. Losses at the gene ends were 5 bases for V and 8 bases for J; bases not matched to a gene: 8. CDR3 loop: CASSTIDRGHEQFF. CDR3 in DNA: TGTGCCAGCAGCACTATAGACAGGGGCCATGAGCAGTTCTTC. The entire variable domain, with the rest obtained from reference TRBV7-2 and TRBJ2-1, is as follows: GAGVSQSPSNKVTEKGKDVELRCDPISGHTALYWYRQSLGQGLEFLIYFQGNSAPDKSGLPSDRFSAERTGGSVSTLTIQRTQQEDSAVYLCASSTIDRGHEQFFGPGTRLTVL.